Listed here are 29 T cell receptor beta chains from one sample, sequenced in a study of blood T cell repertoires in COVID-19. The assay was immunoSEQ multiplex PCR, and TCRdb's table has in-frame clones only and misses some. Among 90,000 to 120,000 clones listed, 71% were seen once. Input material: peripheral blood. The receptors derive from a woman in her 40s with acute or convalescent COVID-19.

Only one count was recorded for this clone. This chain uses TRBV28 with TRBJ1-4; no clear D. The CDR3 has 13 amino acids. Trimming took 3 bases from V and 4 from J, leaving 6 bases between them. The germline V gene has CDR1 MDHEN and CDR2 SYDVKM. CDR3 in amino acids: CASSLIDNEKLFF. CDR3 nucleotide sequence: TGTGCCAGCAGTTTGATAGATAATGAAAAACTGTTTTTT.

This clone has only a few counts. The V call is TRBV5-1, the J call TRBJ2-3; 10 bases align to TRBD2. Germline values: CDR1 SGHRS, CDR2 YFSETQ. This CDR3 region has 16 residues. V lost 0 bases to trimming and J lost 5 bases; unmatched junction nucleotides: 6. CDR3 bases: TGCGCCAGCAGCTTGGGACTAGCGGGTCGTGGAGATACGCAGTATTTT. This encodes CASSLGLAGRGDTQYF.

This rearrangement joins TRBV4-2 to TRBJ1-5; D possibly corresponds to TRBD1 (6 bases). Trimming took 2 bases from V and 4 from J, leaving 12 bases between them. The V gene's germline CDR1 is LGHNA and CDR2 YNFKEQ. The CDR3 loop spans 15 amino acids. This CDR3 reads CASSQTGTENQPQHF. Here the CDR3 DNA reads TGTGCCAGCAGCCAAACAGGGACGGAAAATCAGCCCCAGCATTTT.

This clone turned up a few times. The CDR3 DNA reads as TGTGCCAGCAGCAGGTTGGCTAGCTCTGGAAACACCATATATTTT. This encodes CASSRLASSGNTIYF. The genes are TRBV14 and TRBJ1-3; D is undetermined. The CDR3 extends over 15 amino acids. Trimming took off 5 bases at V and 0 bases at J, with 11 bases between the two ends. Germline V gene sequence: CDR1 SGHDN, CDR2 FVKESK.

About this clone itself: This may arise from a read error, as a much more abundant clone is one base away. Other DNA sequences in the same sample also yield this CDR3. The chain joins TRBV5-1 to TRBJ2-3, with 7 bases identical to TRBD1. Germline V gene sequence: CDR1 SGHRS, CDR2 YFSETQ. The length of the CDR3 is 14 residues. Trimming at V came to 3 bases and at J to 0 bases, leaving 1 base not matched to a gene. CDR3 amino acids: CASSWDSSTDTQYF. The DNA for the CDR3 is TGCGCCAGCAGCTGGGACAGCAGCACAGATACGCAGTATTTT.

This chain joins TRBV6-6 and TRBJ1-1; D is possibly TRBD1 (5 bases). Trimming removed 3 bases at V and 5 bases at J, with 13 bases between. Germline CDR1 reads MNHNY; CDR2 reads SVGAGI (reference sequence). The CDR3 totals 14 residues. CDR3 in DNA: TGTGCCAGCAGTTATCTCGACAGAACTACTGAAGCTTTCTTT. The encoded protein is CASSYLDRTTEAFF.

This clone was observed a single time. This sequence joins TRBV7-2 and TRBJ1-1, with 8 positions matching TRBD1. V trimming: 5 bases; J trimming: 8 bases; junction bases outside the gene matches: 10. CDR1 and CDR2 from the germline V gene are SGHTA and FQGNSA. The length of the CDR3 is 14 residues. DNA of the CDR3: TGTGCCAGCAGCGAAGAACAGGGGGTTGGAGAAGCTTTCTTT. Its translation is CASSEEQGVGEAFF.

The genes are TRBV4-1 and TRBJ2-1; 10 bases map to TRBD2. CDR1 MGHRA and CDR2 YSYEKL come from the germline V gene. The CDR3 loop spans 17 amino acids. Germline trimming cut 1 base from V and 7 bases from J; bases unmatched to any gene: 10. CDR3 region: CASSQVLEAGGPNEQFF. The CDR3 nucleotides read TGCGCCAGCAGCCAAGTTCTGGAAGCGGGGGGGCCGAATGAGCAGTTCTTC.

This clone appeared a few times. This chain connects TRBV11-2 to TRBJ1-1; D gene unclear. The germline gives CDR1 SGHAT, CDR2 FQNNGV. V was shortened by 5 bases and J by 1 base, with 8 bases between the two germline ends. The length of the CDR3 is 13 residues. CDR3 region: CASSAHGNTEAFF. The CDR3 nucleotides are TGTGCCAGCAGCGCCCACGGGAACACTGAAGCTTTCTTT.

The gene calls are TRBV7-9 and TRBJ2-5, with TRBD2 matching 10 bases. This CDR3 has 13 amino acids. Germline V gives CDR1 SEHNR, CDR2 FQNEAQ (reference sequence). Trimming at V came to 5 bases and at J to 5 bases, leaving 2 bases not matched to a gene. CDR3 coding DNA: TGTGCCAGCAGCGCTAGCGGGGGTGAGACCCAGTACTTC. This codes for CASSASGGETQYF.

The rearrangement joins TRBV6-6 to TRBJ1-5; D unclear. The CDR3 contains 13 residues. Germline V CDR1 and CDR2: MNHNY, SVGAGI (reference sequence). Trimming pared 5 bases from V and 6 bases from J, leaving 11 bases between. The CDR3 sequence is CASSTSEAQPQHF. As DNA, the CDR3 is TGTGCCAGCAGTACTTCAGAGGCTCAGCCCCAGCATTTT.

This chain's CDR3 is CSYRQGLTEAFF. The CDR3 nucleotides are TGCAGCTATCGACAGGGCCTCACTGAAGCTTTCTTT. The chain couples TRBV29-1 to TRBJ1-1; 7 bases match TRBD1. Germline assignment: CDR1 SQVTM and CDR2 ANQGSEA. J lost 4 bases, V lost 8 bases, and 7 bases had no gene match. The CDR3 has 12 residues.

V usage is TRBV6-5 and J usage is TRBJ2-7, with 9 bases aligning to TRBD1. The CDR3 spans 15 residues. Germline V CDR1 and CDR2: MNHEY, SVGAGI. V dropped 6 bases and J dropped 3; count of bases not matched to a gene: 9. The CDR3 DNA sequence: TGTGCCAGCAGCCACCGGGGACAGGGATACTACGAGCAGTACTTC. This codes for CASSHRGQGYYEQYF.

This sequence joins TRBV7-9 and TRBJ1-1; 9 positions agree with TRBD1. V gave up 5 bases and J gave up 1 base; unmatched junction bases: 2. Germline V gene sequence: CDR1 SEHNR, CDR2 FQNEAQ (reference sequence). The CDR3 is 14 amino acids. The CDR3 loop reads CASSAGQGNTEAFF. CDR3 coding DNA: TGTGCCAGCAGCGCGGGACAGGGGAACACTGAAGCTTTCTTT. Combining the CDR3 with reference TRBV7-9 and TRBJ1-1 gives the whole variable domain DTGVSQNPRHKITKRGQNVTFRCDPISEHNRLYWYRQTLGQGPEFLTYFQNEAQLEKSRLLSDRFSAERPKGSFSTLEIQRTEQGDSAMYLCASSAGQGNTEAFFGQGTRLTVV.

The V call is TRBV19, the J call TRBJ2-7; 10 bases fit TRBD1. The germline V gene has CDR1 LNHDA and CDR2 SQIVND (reference sequence). The V and J ends lost 5 bases and 2 bases, in that order; junction bases with no gene match: 9. The CDR3 has 16 residues. CDR3 in amino acids: CASSPGTGVGTYEQYF. The CDR3 region has the DNA TGTGCCAGTAGTCCCGGGACAGGGGTCGGGACCTACGAGCAGTACTTC.

The chain has TRBV6-4 and TRBJ1-3; TRBD1 is a possible D gene (6 bases). V was cut by 6 bases and J by 3 bases, with 12 bases left in between. There are 14 residues in the CDR3. Germline CDR1 reads MRHNA; CDR2 reads SNTAGT. CDR3 loop: CASSPNRDGNTIYF. In nucleotides, the CDR3 is TGTGCCAGCAGCCCCAACAGGGATGGAAACACCATATATTTT.

The rearrangement links TRBV7-2 to TRBJ2-1; possibly TRBD1 for D (6 bases). CDR1 SGHTA and CDR2 FQGNSA come from the germline V gene. The CDR3 loop spans 15 amino acids. Trimming shortened V by 1 base and J by 1 base, and 8 bases separated the two germline ends. CDR3 DNA sequence: TGTGCCAGCAGCTTAGTTCAGGGGTCCTACAATGAGCAGTTCTTC. Its translation is CASSLVQGSYNEQFF.

This chain connects TRBV7-2 to TRBJ1-4; possible D gene TRBD1, 6 bases. Trimming took off 4 bases at V and 2 bases at J, with 11 bases between the two ends. The CDR3 extends over 15 amino acids. Germline-derived CDR1 and CDR2 are SGHTA and FQGNSA. CDR3 sequence (DNA): TGTGCCAGCAGCTCGACAGGCGGGACTAATGAAAAACTGTTTTTT. This sequence encodes CASSSTGGTNEKLFF.

The rearrangement uses TRBV5-4 and TRBJ1-5, with 11 nucleotides matching TRBD1. This CDR3 region has 16 residues. Losses at the gene ends were 0 bases for V and 5 bases for J; bases not matched to a gene: 4. Germline assignment: CDR1 SGHNT and CDR2 YYREEE (reference sequence). The CDR3 DNA reads TGTGCCAGCAGCTTGGGGACAGGGGGCGCGGATCAGCCCCAGCATTTT. The encoded protein is CASSLGTGGADQPQHF. The entire variable domain, with the rest obtained from reference TRBV5-4 and TRBJ1-5, is as follows: ETGVTQSPTHLIKTRGQQVTLRCSSQSGHNTVSWYQQALGQGPQFIFQYYREEENGRGNFPPRFSGLQFPNYSSELNVNALELDDSALYLCASSLGTGGADQPQHFGDGTRLSIL.

This chain joins TRBV4-3 and TRBJ2-2; TRBD2 aligns across 10 bases. This CDR3 is built from 15 residues. V lost 2 bases, J lost 5 bases, and 2 bases stayed unmatched. CDR1 is LGHNA and CDR2 is YSLEER in the germline V gene. The CDR3 bases are TGCGCCAGCAGCCAACTAGCGGGGGCTACCGGGGAGCTGTTTTTT. It encodes CASSQLAGATGELFF.

The V and J genes are TRBV6-2 or TRBV6-3 and TRBJ2-1; 10 bases fit TRBD1. CDR1 MNHEY and CDR2 SVGEGT come from the germline V gene. The CDR3 loop spans 16 amino acids. With 6 bases clipped from V and 8 bases from J, the junction kept 13 bases outside the gene matches. CDR3 sequence reads: CASSRSYGTGVHEQFF. The CDR3 coding sequence is TGTGCCAGCAGCCGCTCCTACGGGACAGGGGTACATGAGCAGTTCTTC.

In its sample, this clone was seen once. This chain uses TRBV29-1 with TRBJ2-5; D ambiguous. The CDR3 has 10 residues. Trimming took off 4 bases at V and 4 bases at J, with 4 bases between the two ends. The germline V gene has CDR1 SQVTM and CDR2 ANQGSEA. This CDR3 reads CSVAGETQYF. The CDR3 DNA reads TGCAGCGTTGCGGGAGAGACCCAGTACTTC.

This rearrangement joins TRBV19 to TRBJ1-1; D call uncertain. Trimming pared 11 bases from V and 4 bases from J, leaving 17 bases between. This CDR3 contains 13 residues. CDR1 is LNHDA, CDR2 SQIVND, per germline (reference sequence). Here the CDR3 DNA reads TGTGCCCTCGTATCTGGTTCGGGCACTGAAGCTTTCTTT. This gives the protein CALVSGSGTEAFF.

This chain uses TRBV7-9 with TRBJ2-1; TRBD1 is a possible D gene (6 bases). This CDR3 has 12 amino acids. Germline values: CDR1 SEHNR, CDR2 FQNEAQ (reference sequence). Trimming removed 10 bases from V and 10 bases from J, with 17 bases in between. The CDR3 is CAILEGVGEQFF. The CDR3, as DNA: TGTGCCATCCTAGAGGGGGTGGGCGAGCAGTTCTTC.

The chain couples TRBV7-9 to TRBJ1-3; no clear D. CDR1 is SEHNR, CDR2 FQNEAQ, per germline (reference sequence). V gave up 4 bases and J gave up 2 bases, with 18 bases separating them. The CDR3 is made up of 17 amino acids. CDR3 region: CASSSPNSSQPGNTIYF. As DNA, the CDR3 is TGTGCCAGCAGCTCACCTAACAGTTCACAGCCTGGAAACACCATATATTTT.

This clone was recorded only once. The junction departs from germline at one end; a sequencing error may be responsible. Within the sample, other DNA sequences also encode this same CDR3. The chain combines TRBV3-1 (or the pseudogene TRBV3-2) with TRBJ2-7, with 11 bases that match TRBD1. Germline V lookup: CDR1 LGHDT, CDR2 YNNKEL (reference sequence). CDR3 length equals 18 residues. CDR3 in amino acids: CASSQEGASGTGGREQYF. As DNA, the CDR3 is TGTGCCAGCAGCCAAGAAGGTGCGTCCGGGACAGGGGGTCGCGAGCAGTACTTT.

The chain has TRBV11-2 and TRBJ2-5; 8 bases align to TRBD1. The CDR3 totals 16 residues. The V and J ends lost 4 bases and 2 bases, in that order; junction bases with no gene match: 9. Germline V gene sequence: CDR1 SGHAT, CDR2 FQNNGV. The CDR3: CASSYAGGLVQETQYF. CDR3 nucleotide sequence: TGTGCCAGCAGCTACGCAGGGGGCCTTGTGCAAGAGACCCAGTACTTC.

The J gene is TRBJ1-2, the V gene TRBV4-1; D ambiguous. CDR3 length: 13 residues. Germline loops: CDR1 MGHRA, CDR2 YSYEKL. V was shortened by 8 bases and J by 4 bases, with 14 bases between the two germline ends. The CDR3 DNA reads TGCGCCAGCGGAGTCGAGCCTGGCTATGGCTACACCTTC. Its translation: CASGVEPGYGYTF.

The J gene is TRBJ1-5, the V gene TRBV2; D call uncertain. V was shortened by 6 bases and J by 3 bases, with 12 bases between the two germline ends. Germline values: CDR1 SNHLY, CDR2 FYNNEI. CDR3 length: 14 amino acids. The CDR3 here is CASSPGLSNQPQHF. CDR3 DNA sequence: TGTGCCAGCAGCCCCGGTTTGTCCAATCAGCCCCAGCATTTT.